The 3 T cell receptor beta chains listed next were all sequenced from one sample in a study of CXCR3-negative and CXCR3-positive naive CD8 T cells. Researchers prepared the TRB cDNA libraries using 5' RACE with UMI labels. No DNA is given; TCRdb re-called the 5' RACE reads and lists each CDR3 protein once. Listed are around 26,000 distinct CDR3 sequences; about 2.8% falls within the top ten. The specimen sequenced was naive CXCR3- CD8+ T cells from blood. Noted subset: CD45RO-CCR7+CD27+CD95- naive CD8+ T cells lacking CXCR3 (TNR3-). These receptors came from a human donor in good health. Some clones in this sample may be carry-over from other donors' samples.

The gene calls are TRBV7-9 and TRBJ2-7; TCRdb's D gene call, TRBD2, goes unchecked for lack of DNA. The germline gives CDR1 SEHNR, CDR2 FQNEAQ (reference sequence). The CDR3 totals 16 residues. The CDR3 spells CASSPREGTATYEQYF.

Here the CDR3 reads CASSVENLSGNTIYF. The rearrangement links TRBV9 to TRBJ1-3. Germline-derived CDR1 and CDR2 are SGDLS and YYNGEE. The CDR3 contains 15 residues.

V and J are TRBV6-2 or TRBV6-3 and TRBJ2-7; with no DNA, the TCRdb D assignment of TRBD1 cannot be verified. The CDR3 spans 15 residues. The germline V gene has CDR1 MNHEY and CDR2 SVGEGT. CDR3 protein: CASSALGGLPYEQYF.